The text below deals with one T cell receptor beta chain. What it recognizes is unknown. They built TCR cDNA with 5'RACE template switching, a step that put in a universal primer site and UMIs. TCRdb ran MiXCR on the 5' RACE reads and lists one entry per CDR3 protein. The profile covers 550,000 to 750,000 distinct CDR3 sequences, with about 14% appearing a single time and roughly an eighth taken by the ten largest. The data stem from a study of T cells after yellow fever vaccination. Study-wide results and limits: The study found a weaker secondary response that peaked faster, day 5 versus 15. Once the booster was given, most primary-vaccination clones reappeared, at just over 95% for CD4 and 88% for CD8.

Germline V gene lookup returns CDR1 MGHDK and CDR2 SYGVNS. Trimming took off 6 bases at V and 1 base at J, with 21 bases between the two ends. The CDR3 is 17 amino acids. The sample in question was PBMCs, obtained on the day of the yellow fever booster vaccination. The chain carries TRBV25-1 and TRBJ2-5; weak D call: TRBD1 (5 bases). The sequence was obtained from a man younger than 45 who received the YFV17D yellow fever vaccine. CDR3 protein: CASRALLGRGVQETQYF. CDR3 bases: TGTGCCAGCAGAGCCTTGCTGGGGCGCGGCGTCCAAGAGACCCAGTACTTC.